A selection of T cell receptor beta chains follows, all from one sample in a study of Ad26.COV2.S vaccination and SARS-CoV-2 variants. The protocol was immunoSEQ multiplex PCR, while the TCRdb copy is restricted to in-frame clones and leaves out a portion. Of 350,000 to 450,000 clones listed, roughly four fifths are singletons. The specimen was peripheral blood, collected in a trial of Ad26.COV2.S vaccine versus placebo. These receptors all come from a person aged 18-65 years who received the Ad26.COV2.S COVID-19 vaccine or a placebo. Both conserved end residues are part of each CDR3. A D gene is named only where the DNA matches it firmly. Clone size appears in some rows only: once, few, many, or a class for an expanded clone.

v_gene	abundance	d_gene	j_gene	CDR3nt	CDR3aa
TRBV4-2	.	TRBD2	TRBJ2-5	TGTGCCAGCAGCCAAATAGGGCGGCTAGCGGGAAAAGAGACCCAGTACTTC	CASSQIGRLAGKETQYF
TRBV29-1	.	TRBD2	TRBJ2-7	TGCAGCGCCCTGGGTAGCGGGAGAGGGGAGCAGTACTTC	CSALGSGRGEQYF
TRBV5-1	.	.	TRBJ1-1	TGCGCCAGCAGCCTTATTGCCGTAGGGTCAGGCACTGAAGCTTTCTTT	CASSLIAVGSGTEAFF
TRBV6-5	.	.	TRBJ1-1	TGTGCCAGCAATAGGTTTTGGACTGAAGCTTTCTTT	CASNRFWTEAFF
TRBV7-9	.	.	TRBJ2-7	TGTGCCAGCAGCCCTCAGGGGAATTCCCTCTTGGAGCAGTACTTC	CASSPQGNSLLEQYF
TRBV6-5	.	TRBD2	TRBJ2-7	TGTGCCAGCAGACTAGCGGGAGTCTCTTACGAGCAGTACTTC	CASRLAGVSYEQYF
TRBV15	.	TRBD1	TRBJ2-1	TGTGCCACCAGCAGAACCGGGACAGGCACCTACAATGAGCAGTTCTTC	CATSRTGTGTYNEQFF
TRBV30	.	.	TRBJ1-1	TGTGCCTTGTCCCCGTGGGGCACTGAAGCTTTCTTT	CALSPWGTEAFF
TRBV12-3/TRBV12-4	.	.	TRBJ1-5	TGTGCCAGCTCTCAGTCCTTACGGCTGCCCCAGCATTTT	CASSQSLRLPQHF
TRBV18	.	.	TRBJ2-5	TGTGCCAGCTCCAGGCCGGGGCAAGGTGAAGAGACCCAGTACTTC	CASSRPGQGEETQYF
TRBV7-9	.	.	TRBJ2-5	TGTGCCAGCAGCCCACTCCCACTAGCCGAGACCCAGTACTTC	CASSPLPLAETQYF
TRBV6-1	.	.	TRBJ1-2	TGTGCCAGCAGTGAATGGGCAGGGCAGAGCTACACCTTC	CASSEWAGQSYTF
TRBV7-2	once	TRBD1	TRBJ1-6	TGTGCCAGCAGCTTACTGACAGGGGATAATTCACCCCTCCACTTT	CASSLLTGDNSPLHF
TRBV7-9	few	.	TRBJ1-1	TGTGCCAGCAGCTTCTTTCACGCCGGCGCTTTCTTT	CASSFFHAGAFF
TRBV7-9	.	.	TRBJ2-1	TGTGCCAGCAGCGACTGGGATAGCGGTTCAGATGAGCAGTTCTTC	CASSDWDSGSDEQFF
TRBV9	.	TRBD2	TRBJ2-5	TGTGCCAGCAGCGTAGGGGGAGGGCGCGTACAAGAGACCCAGTACTTC	CASSVGGGRVQETQYF
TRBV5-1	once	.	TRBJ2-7	TGCGCCAGCAGCTGGCAGGGATACGAGCAGTACTTC	CASSWQGYEQYF
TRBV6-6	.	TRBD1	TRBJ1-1	TGTGCCAGCAGTTATACAGGGGACACTGAAGCTTTCTTT	CASSYTGDTEAFF
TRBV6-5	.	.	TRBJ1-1	TGTGCCAGCAGCCGCGGGGGGGAGTCGGGAGTAGCTTTCTTT	CASSRGGESGVAFF
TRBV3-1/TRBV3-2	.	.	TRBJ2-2	TGTGCCAGCAGCCAAGGGGACTGGATTAACACCGGGGAGCTGTTTTTT	CASSQGDWINTGELFF
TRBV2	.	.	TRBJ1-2	TGTGCCAGGAATGCAGACACGCACCCTAACTATGGCTACACCTTC	CARNADTHPNYGYTF
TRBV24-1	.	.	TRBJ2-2	TGTGCCACTGGTCCCAACGGGAGAGGGACCGGGGAGCTGTTTTTT	CATGPNGRGTGELFF
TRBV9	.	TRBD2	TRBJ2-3	TGTGCCAGCAGCGGTAGCGGGGGGGCATCGACAGATACGCAGTATTTT	CASSGSGGASTDTQYF
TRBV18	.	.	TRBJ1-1	TGTGCCAGCTCACCCCCTAACGCGCAGAACACTGAAGCTTTCTTT	CASSPPNAQNTEAFF
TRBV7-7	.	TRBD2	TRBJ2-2	TGTGCCAGCAGCTTAACAGCGGGACCCGGGGAGCTGTTTTTT	CASSLTAGPGELFF
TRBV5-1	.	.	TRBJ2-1	TGCGCCAGCAGCTTGAGGCCTGGAGGGGTTGAACATGAGCAGTTCTTC	CASSLRPGGVEHEQFF
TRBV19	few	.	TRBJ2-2	TGTGCCAGTACGGCGGGCTCGGGCACCGGGGAGCTGTTTTTT	CASTAGSGTGELFF
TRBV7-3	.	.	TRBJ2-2	TGTGCCAGCAGCTACCAGGCCGGGGAGCTGTTTTTT	CASSYQAGELFF
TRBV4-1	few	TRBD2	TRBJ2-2	TGCGCCAGCAGCCTCGGACCCGCGGGAGTCTCGGGGGAGCTGTTTTTT	CASSLGPAGVSGELFF
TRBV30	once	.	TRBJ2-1	TGTGCCTGGGGAAACGGGCCTCAGCAGTTCTTC	CAWGNGPQQFF
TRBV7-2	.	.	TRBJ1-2	TGTGCCAGCAGCTTAGAGCCCAGGGATTCGACGGGCGGCTACACCTTC	CASSLEPRDSTGGYTF
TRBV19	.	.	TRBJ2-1	TGTGCCACCTCCTCCCGGGGCGTTACGGGTGAGCAGTTCTTC	CATSSRGVTGEQFF
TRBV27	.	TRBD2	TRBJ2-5	TGTGCCAGCAGTCCGACCCTCCCAGCGGGGGAAGAGACCCAGTACTTC	CASSPTLPAGEETQYF
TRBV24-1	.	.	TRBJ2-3	TGTGCCACCAGTGAGGCGGGGCCCCGCACAGATACGCAGTATTTT	CATSEAGPRTDTQYF
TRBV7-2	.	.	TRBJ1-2	TGTGCCAGCAGCTTATTGGCAGGAAACTATGGCTACACCTTC	CASSLLAGNYGYTF
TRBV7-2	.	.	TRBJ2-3	TGTGCCAGCAGCTTATTAGGACTCCTCACAGATACGCAGTATTTT	CASSLLGLLTDTQYF
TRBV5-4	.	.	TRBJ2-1	TGTGCTAGCAGCACTAGTTCCCTGCCCTACAATGAGCAGTTCTTC	CASSTSSLPYNEQFF
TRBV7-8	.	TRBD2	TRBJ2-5	TGTGCCAGCAGCTGGGGACTAGCGGGGACCCAAGAGACCCAGTACTTC	CASSWGLAGTQETQYF
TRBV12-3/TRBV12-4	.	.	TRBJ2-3	TGTGCCAGTCAGACGGACAGCACAGATACGCAGTATTTT	CASQTDSTDTQYF
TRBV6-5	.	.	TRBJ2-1	TGTGCCAGCAGTTACCGTCGGACCCAACCCTACAATGAGCAGTTCTTC	CASSYRRTQPYNEQFF
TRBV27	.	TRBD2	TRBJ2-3	TGTGCCAGCAGCCAAAGAAGACTAGCGGGAGGGCCAAAGTCGGAATATTTT	CASSQRRLAGGPKSEYF
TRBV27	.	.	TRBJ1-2	TGTGCCAGCAGTTTGGGGGCAGCCCACTATGGCTACACCTTC	CASSLGAAHYGYTF
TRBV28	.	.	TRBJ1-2	TGTGCCAGCAGTCCCCTGAGAGTCTATGGCTACACCTTC	CASSPLRVYGYTF
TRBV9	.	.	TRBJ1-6	TGTGCCAGCAGCGTAGGGACTTCCAATAATTCACCCCTCCACTTT	CASSVGTSNNSPLHF
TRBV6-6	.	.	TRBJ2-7	TGTGCCAGCAGTTCCACCACCTACGAGCAGTACTTC	CASSSTTYEQYF
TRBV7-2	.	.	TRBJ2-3	TGTGCCAGCTTTGGACTTGGGGCGGTCTCAGATACGCAGTATTTT	CASFGLGAVSDTQYF
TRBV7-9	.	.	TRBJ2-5	TGTGCCAGCAGCGACGGACAGAAAGAGACCCAGTACTTC	CASSDGQKETQYF
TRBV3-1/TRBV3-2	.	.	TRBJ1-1	TGTGCCAGCAGCCGAAGACCGGGCACTGAAGCTTTCTTT	CASSRRPGTEAFF
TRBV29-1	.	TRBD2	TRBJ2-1	TGCAGCGTTGAACTAGCGGGGGGCGAGCAGTTCTTC	CSVELAGGEQFF
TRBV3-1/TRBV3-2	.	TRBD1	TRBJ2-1	TGTGCCAGCAGACAAACAGGGGCCGGGCCATACAATGAGCAGTTCTTC	CASRQTGAGPYNEQFF
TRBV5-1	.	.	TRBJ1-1	TGCGCCAGCAGCTTTTATGGGAACACTGAAGCTTTCTTT	CASSFYGNTEAFF
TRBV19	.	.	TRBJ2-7	TGTGCCAGTAGTATTCGGGGGACCCAAGGACGCGAGCAGTACTTC	CASSIRGTQGREQYF
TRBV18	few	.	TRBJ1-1	TGTGCCAGCTCACCCGACAGGCAGTTGTTTTCCGAAGCTTTCTTT	CASSPDRQLFSEAFF
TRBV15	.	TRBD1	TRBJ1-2	TGTGCCACCACCCTAGACAGGGGAGGTGGCTACACCTTC	CATTLDRGGGYTF
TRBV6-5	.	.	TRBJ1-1	TGTGCCAGCAGTTACTCGCTGGGGATGAACACTGAAGCTTTCTTT	CASSYSLGMNTEAFF
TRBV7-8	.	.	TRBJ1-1	TGTGCCAGCAGCTCCGAAAGTATGTTTTTGAACACTGAAGCTTTCTTT	CASSSESMFLNTEAFF
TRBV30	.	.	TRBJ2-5	TGTGCCTGGGATTTTGGAGAGACCCAGTACTTC	CAWDFGETQYF